Below, one T cell receptor (beta chain) is given with its context. Random hexamers primed reverse transcription of about 0.5 to 1 ug RNA. TCRdb re-called the immunoSEQ multiplex PCR reads with MiXCR, one entry per CDR3 protein. The sample includes 200,000 or so distinct CDR3 sequences, around 95% seen only once; the top ten take approximately 0.1%. The data stem from a study of CD8 T cells in Susac syndrome. Germline loops: CDR1 GTSNPN, CDR2 SVGIG (reference sequence). This CDR3 region has 13 residues. V was clipped by 2 bases and J by 8 bases; unmatched bases: 4. The genes are TRBV30 and TRBJ2-2, with TRBD2 matching 8 bases. This clonotype was obtained from a human donor with multiple sclerosis. The sample comprised CD4+ T cells from PBMCs. The CDR3 bases are TGTGCCTGGAGTATAGCTAGCGGGGGGGAGCTGTTTTTT. It translates to CAWSIASGGELFF.